This TCR beta chain was identified during a study of graft-versus-host responses after intestinal transplantation. The repertoire was sequenced with immunoSEQ multiplex PCR; TCRdb's copy has only in-frame clones and lacks some. The sample has about 100,000 clones, around 91% seen once. Note on this clone: Its antigen is undetermined.

Germline V gene data show CDR1 as GTSNPN and CDR2 as SVGIG (reference sequence). Trimming at V came to 5 bases and at J to 6 bases, leaving 9 bases not matched to a gene. This CDR3 region has 14 residues. This clonotype originated in a human donor who was the organ donor for an intestinal transplant. The V and J genes are TRBV30 and TRBJ2-3; 9 bases match TRBD2. Sequencing used unstimulated CD4+ T cells sorted from spleen or lymph node cells, obtained before transplant. Written as DNA, the CDR3 is TGTGCCTGGTCATTAGCGGGGGCAATGGATACGCAGTATTTT. Encoded protein: CAWSLAGAMDTQYF.